The T cell receptor (beta chain) under discussion was sequenced for a study of early T cells in non-severe SARS-CoV-2 infection. Study results and limitations: VDJdb-based matching was biased toward anti-spike CD8 responses and missed private and CD4 specificities.

Attachment of unique molecular identifiers to individual cDNA molecules was performed. TCRdb ran MiXCR on the 5' RACE reads and lists one entry per CDR3 protein. Of tens of thousands of distinct CDR3 sequences in the sample, around 9.7% were seen once. This CDR3 contains 16 residues. V lost 2 bases and J 2 bases, leaving 15 bases between the germline ends. CDR1 and CDR2 from the germline V gene are WNHNN and SYGVQD (reference sequence). Remarks on this clonotype: Its target is unknown.

The specimen sequenced was whole blood. The V and J genes are TRBV10-1 and TRBJ2-5, with D tentatively TRBD1 or TRBD2 (5 bases each). The TCR comes from an adult who was a healthcare worker with PCR-confirmed SARS-CoV-2 infection or an uninfected control (not recorded which). The CDR3 protein is CASSEKGAGPQETQYF. CDR3 nucleotides: TGCGCCAGCAGTGAGAAGGGAGCAGGGCCGCAAGAGACCCAGTACTTC.